This entry lists 27 T cell receptor beta chains sequenced from one sample in a study of CD8 T cells in Susac syndrome. RNA was extracted with the RNeasy kit, and a quantity of roughly 0.45 to 1 ug was reverse transcribed using random hexamers. Each CDR3 protein gets one entry after TCRdb re-called the immunoSEQ multiplex PCR reads with MiXCR. The sample gives about 300,000 distinct CDR3 sequences, roughly 85% of which show up once; approximately 0.2% is in the top ten. Specimen: CD8+ T cells from PBMCs. The receptors originated from a human donor with multiple sclerosis.

The V call is TRBV7-9, the J call TRBJ2-7; TRBD2 aligns across 8 bases. The germline V gene has CDR1 SEHNR and CDR2 FQNEAQ (reference sequence). CDR3 length: 16 residues. V was clipped by 7 bases and J by 0 bases; unmatched bases: 11. The CDR3 nucleotides are TGTGCCAGCAACCTCCTAGCGGGCCCGACCTCCTACGAGCAGTACTTC. Translation gives CASNLLAGPTSYEQYF.

As DNA, the CDR3 is TGCGCCAGCAGCCAAGATTGGGAGGAGGAACGGACTTACAATGAGCAGTTCTTC. This sequence encodes CASSQDWEEERTYNEQFF. This chain uses TRBV4-3 with TRBJ2-1; D possibly corresponds to TRBD2 (6 bases). Germline V gene lookup returns CDR1 LGHNA and CDR2 YSLEER. Trimming left V 0 bases short and J 4 bases short, with 19 bases between. This CDR3 region has 18 residues.

This chain connects TRBV28 to TRBJ2-2, with 11 bases matching TRBD2. Germline lookup yields CDR1 MDHEN and CDR2 SYDVKM. Losses at the gene ends were 8 bases for V and 3 bases for J; bases not matched to a gene: 14. CDR3 size: 18 residues. As DNA, the CDR3 is TGTGCCAGCGGTTCTGGTAGCGGGAGGGGTTCCTACACCGGGGAGCTGTTTTTT. Translating it yields CASGSGSGRGSYTGELFF. The full variable domain, in which reference TRBV28 and TRBJ2-2 provide the parts outside the CDR3, is DVKVTQSSRYLVKRTGEKVFLECVQDMDHENMFWYRQDPGLGLRLIYFSYDVKMKEKGDIPEGYSVSREKKERFSLILESASTNQTSMYLCASGSGSGRGSYTGELFFGEGSRLTVL.

The chain joins TRBV29-1 to TRBJ2-7; D could derive from TRBD1 or TRBD2 (6 bases each). V gave up 1 base and J gave up 0 bases, with 13 bases separating them. The CDR3 covers 15 residues. CDR1 and CDR2 (germline): SQVTM, ANQGSEA. CDR3 nucleotides: TGCAGCGTTGAAGCTTGGGGGGACATCTCCTACGAGCAGTACTTC. It codes for CSVEAWGDISYEQYF.

The CDR3, as DNA: TGTGCCAGCAGCGTAGATCTGGGCACCTACAATGAGCAGTTCTTC. It is translated as CASSVDLGTYNEQFF. The chain recombines TRBV9 with TRBJ2-1; D ambiguous. The CDR3 runs to 15 residues. V shed 0 bases and J shed 2 bases, with 9 bases lying between them. Germline V gives CDR1 SGDLS, CDR2 YYNGEE.

In nucleotides, the CDR3 is TGTGCCAGCACCCAGGGGGGATTATCGTTCAACGAGCAGTACTTC. Protein sequence: CASTQGGLSFNEQYF. The chain recombines TRBV7-9 with TRBJ2-7, with a possible D match to TRBD1 (7 bases). Deletions cut 7 bases from V and 5 bases from J, with 21 bases between. CDR1 and CDR2 from the germline V gene are SEHNR and FQNEAQ (reference sequence). The length of the CDR3 is 15 residues.

The CDR3 nucleotides are TGTGCCAGCAGTCGAGGGACTAGCGGGATCTCCAATGAGCAGTTCTTC. Its protein is CASSRGTSGISNEQFF. The chain joins TRBV27 to TRBJ2-1, with TRBD2 matching 13 bases. Per germline, CDR1 MNHEY and CDR2 SMNVEV (reference sequence). V gave up 5 bases and J gave up 6 bases; unmatched junction bases: 7. CDR3 length: 16 amino acids.

V gene TRBV5-1 combines with J gene TRBJ1-2; TRBD1 might be the D (5 bases). The V gene lost 2 bases and the J gene lost 4 bases, with 12 bases spanning the gap. Germline-derived CDR1 and CDR2 are SGHRS and YFSETQ. The CDR3 is 14 residues long. The CDR3 sequence: CASSFVGDAYGYTF. CDR3 nucleotide sequence: TGCGCCAGCAGCTTCGTTGGGGACGCCTATGGCTACACCTTC.

For this clonotype: No DNA is shown, since the ends of the CDR3 on it are uncertain; the CDR3 is the one TCRdb lists. V usage is TRBV29-1 and J usage is TRBJ1-4. Germline V gene sequence: CDR1 SQVTM, CDR2 ANQGSEA. Counting both end residues, the CDR3 totals 15 amino acids. The CDR3 sequence is CSAFDGLQLMKNCFF.

This clonotype was counted between two and nine times. This chain connects TRBV7-2 to TRBJ2-7; D might be TRBD1 (6 bases). The CDR3 totals 15 residues. CDR1 and CDR2 from the germline V gene are SGHTA and FQGNSA. V lost 1 base to trimming and J lost 7 bases, with 17 bases between them. Here the CDR3 DNA reads TGTGCCAGCAGCTTAGGGGACACTAAGGCTGAGGAGCAGTACTTC. Translated, it gives CASSLGDTKAEEQYF.

This rearrangement joins TRBV20-1 to TRBJ2-3; 10 bases fit TRBD2. CDR1 is DFQATT, CDR2 SNEGSKA, per germline (reference sequence). V was pared by 2 bases and J by 4 bases, with 9 bases of the junction left unmatched. CDR3 length equals 16 residues. The CDR3 spells CSARLLTSGNADTQYF. The CDR3 DNA is TGCAGTGCTAGACTCCTTACTAGCGGGAACGCAGATACGCAGTATTTT.

This clonotype occurred a few times. The chain employs TRBV6-5 and TRBJ2-2, with 11 positions matching TRBD1. Unmatched junction bases numbered 5, after V lost 0 bases and J lost 2 bases. The CDR3 runs 18 residues. The germline V gene has CDR1 MNHEY and CDR2 SVGAGI. For the CDR3, the DNA is TGTGCCAGCAGTTACTCTATTAGGACAGGGGGCAACACCGGGGAGCTGTTTTTT. Translating it yields CASSYSIRTGGNTGELFF.

The V call is TRBV3-1, the J call TRBJ2-1; D not resolved. Germline CDR1 and CDR2: LGHDT and YNNKEL (reference sequence). The ends were cut back, 0 bases at V and 3 bases at J, with 6 bases in the middle. This CDR3 has 14 residues. This CDR3 reads CASSQDISYNEQFF. The CDR3 DNA sequence: TGTGCCAGCAGCCAAGACATCAGCTACAATGAGCAGTTCTTC.

The V and J genes are TRBV19 and TRBJ1-2, with 9 nucleotides matching TRBD1. Germline CDR1 reads LNHDA; CDR2 reads SQIVND (reference sequence). The CDR3 has 13 residues. V gave up 9 bases and J gave up 4 bases; unmatched junction bases: 6. CDR3 DNA sequence: TGTGCCAGCGGGACAGGGCTTATCTATGGCTACACCTTC. Its translation: CASGTGLIYGYTF.

The chain employs TRBV27 and TRBJ1-5, with unresolved D. The CDR3 is made up of 15 amino acids. From germline, CDR1 is MNHEY and CDR2 SMNVEV (reference sequence). With 2 bases removed from V and 2 bases from J, the gap between germline ends came to 10 bases. The DNA of the CDR3 is TGTGCCAGCAGTTTAGCCCCAGATGGCAATCAGCCCCAGCATTTT. It translates to CASSLAPDGNQPQHF.

The CDR3 sequence is CASSTSRGAANEKLFF. CDR3 sequence (DNA): TGTGCCAGCAGTACGAGCAGGGGGGCAGCTAATGAAAAACTGTTTTTT. The chain employs TRBV13 and TRBJ1-4, with 7 bases identical to TRBD1. The V segment lost 6 bases and the J segment 3 bases; nucleotides outside the gene matches: 10. CDR3 length equals 16 residues. The germline CDR1 and CDR2 sequences are PRHDT and FYEKMQ (reference sequence).

J is TRBJ2-3 and V is TRBV2; no clear D. This CDR3 has 15 residues. The germline gives CDR1 SNHLY, CDR2 FYNNEI. V dropped 3 bases and J dropped 3 bases, with 13 bases sitting between them. CDR3 DNA sequence: TGTGCCAGCAGTGACTACCTGGTCAAAACAGATACGCAGTATTTT. It yields the protein CASSDYLVKTDTQYF.

V and J are TRBV7-6 and TRBJ1-1; possibly TRBD1 for D (6 bases). Germline CDR1 and CDR2: SGHVS and FNYEAQ. The V end lost 3 bases, the J end lost 2 bases, and 7 bases lay between the germline ends. This CDR3 has 13 amino acids. The DNA of the CDR3 is TGTGCCAGCAGCTTTGGGACAAACACTGAAGCTTTCTTT. This translates into CASSFGTNTEAFF.

This sequence joins TRBV30 and TRBJ1-1; 9 nucleotides agree with TRBD1. The CDR3 contains 14 residues. CDR1 is GTSNPN, CDR2 SVGIG, per germline (reference sequence). J lost 5 bases, V lost 2 bases, and 6 bases had no gene match. The CDR3 region has the DNA TGTGCCTGGAGTCCCGGGACAGGGCGGACTGAAGCTTTCTTT. Encoded protein: CAWSPGTGRTEAFF.

V and J are TRBV11-3 and TRBJ2-7, with TRBD1 matching over 10 bases. CDR3 length: 15 residues. CDR1 is SGHNT and CDR2 is YENEEA in the germline V gene. Trimming took 5 bases from V and 2 from J; bases not matched to a gene: 6. The chain's CDR3 is CASSTGTGAPYEQYF. The CDR3 DNA sequence: TGTGCCAGCAGCACCGGGACAGGGGCACCCTACGAGCAGTACTTC. Full variable domain (missing parts from reference TRBV11-3 and TRBJ2-7): EAGVVQSPRYKIIEKKQPVAFWCNPISGHNTLYWYLQNLGQGPELLIRYENEEAVDDSQLPKDRFSAERLKGVDSTLKIQPAELGDSAVYLCASSTGTGAPYEQYFGPGTRLTVT.

The gene calls are TRBV9 and TRBJ2-3, with TRBD1 matching over 9 bases. Unmatched junction bases numbered 7, after V lost 4 bases and J lost 4 bases. Germline values: CDR1 SGDLS, CDR2 YYNGEE. The length of the CDR3 is 15 residues. For the CDR3, the DNA is TGTGCCAGCAGCCCTCACAGGGGGCCAGCAGATACGCAGTATTTT. Protein: CASSPHRGPADTQYF.

This clonotype was seen only once. The chain uses TRBV18 and TRBJ2-3, with 7 bases fitting TRBD2. Germline V CDR1 and CDR2: KGHSH, LQKENI. The J segment lost 3 bases and the V segment lost 0 bases, leaving 3 bases of the junction unmatched. The CDR3 is made up of 15 amino acids. CDR3 sequence (DNA): TGTGCCAGCTCACCACCGGCGGGGGAAACAGATACGCAGTATTTT. Amino acid sequence: CASSPPAGETDTQYF. The whole variable domain, filled in from reference TRBV18 and TRBJ2-3, reads NAGVMQNPRHLVRRRGQEARLRCSPMKGHSHVYWYRQLPEEGLKFMVYLQKENIIDESGMPKERFSAEFPKEGPSILRIQQVVRGDSAAYFCASSPPAGETDTQYFGPGTRLTVL.

This chain uses TRBV6-4 with TRBJ2-3; possibly TRBD1 for D (5 bases). The germline V and J ends were trimmed by 3 bases and 2 bases, with 18 bases remaining between them. The germline CDR1 and CDR2 sequences are MRHNA and SNTAGT. CDR3 size: 17 residues. CDR3 coding DNA: TGTGCCAGCAGTGAAGCTACAGTGCAGGGCCCCACAGATACGCAGTATTTT. Protein product: CASSEATVQGPTDTQYF.

The rearrangement joins TRBV11-2 to TRBJ2-3; 8 nucleotides match TRBD2. Germline CDR1 reads SGHAT; CDR2 reads FQNNGV. V lost 1 base and J lost 6; bases outside the gene matches: 18. The CDR3 runs to 19 residues. The CDR3 is CASSLGVLLAGGSNDTQYF. For the CDR3, the DNA is TGTGCCAGCAGCTTAGGGGTCCTACTGGCGGGAGGTTCGAACGATACGCAGTATTTT.

This clonotype has only a few counts. This chain uses TRBV7-9 with TRBJ2-1, with D possibly being TRBD1 (5 bases). With 5 bases removed from V and 4 bases from J, the gap between germline ends came to 18 bases. This CDR3 is 16 amino acids long. Germline V gene sequence: CDR1 SEHNR, CDR2 FQNEAQ (reference sequence). The CDR3 loop reads CASSRQTSPLYNEQFF. CDR3 nucleotides: TGTGCCAGCAGCCGACAGACCAGTCCCCTTTACAATGAGCAGTTCTTC.

The CDR3 region is CASSREGARTDTQYF. The CDR3 DNA sequence: TGCGCCAGCAGCCGCGAGGGCGCCCGAACAGATACGCAGTATTTT. The gene calls are TRBV4-3 and TRBJ2-3; possibly TRBD2 for D (5 bases). V was pared by 4 bases and J by 3 bases, with 14 bases between. CDR1 LGHNA and CDR2 YSLEER come from the germline V gene. CDR3 size: 15 residues.

This chain joins TRBV9 and TRBJ2-7; tentative D call: TRBD2 (6 bases). The V and J ends lost 5 bases and 1 base respectively, with 19 bases between them. From germline, CDR1 is SGDLS and CDR2 YYNGEE. This CDR3 region has 16 residues. This chain's CDR3 is CASSPLRDSTSYEQYF. In DNA, the CDR3 is TGTGCCAGCAGTCCTCTGAGGGACTCAACTTCCTACGAGCAGTACTTC.